These 27 T cell receptor beta chains were all obtained from the same sample, sequenced in a study of blood T cell repertoires in COVID-19. Profiled with immunoSEQ multiplex PCR; TCRdb holds only in-frame clones, not every one. Among about 30,000 clones listed, 65% to 90% were seen once. The sequencing input was peripheral blood. The receptors stem from a man of 80 years or more with active COVID-19.

The gene calls are TRBV5-6 and TRBJ1-1; D remains ambiguous. Germline values: CDR1 SGHDT, CDR2 YYEEEE. V lost 1 base and J 7 bases, leaving 8 bases between the germline ends. The CDR3 length is 12 residues. The CDR3 spells CASSLFRSEAFF. The CDR3 DNA follows: TGTGCCAGCAGCTTGTTTCGGAGTGAAGCTTTCTTT.

V gene TRBV6-5 combines with J gene TRBJ2-7; 10 nucleotides agree with TRBD1. CDR3 length equals 15 residues. The germline gives CDR1 MNHEY, CDR2 SVGAGI. J lost 0 bases, V lost 6 bases, and 5 bases had no gene match. The CDR3 spells CASRAGTGVSYEQYF. CDR3 in DNA: TGTGCCAGCAGGGCCGGGACAGGGGTCTCCTACGAGCAGTACTTC.

V usage is TRBV19 and J usage is TRBJ1-2; no clear D gene. Per germline, CDR1 LNHDA and CDR2 SQIVND (reference sequence). The V and J ends lost 5 bases and 4 bases respectively, with 11 bases between them. CDR3 size: 13 residues. The CDR3: CASSGPPRYGYTF. CDR3 sequence (DNA): TGTGCCAGTAGTGGCCCCCCCCGCTATGGCTACACCTTC.

This chain uses TRBV7-2 with TRBJ2-3; no reliable D call. This CDR3 contains 14 residues. From germline, CDR1 is SGHTA and CDR2 FQGNSA. Trimming removed 5 bases at V and 0 bases at J, with 9 bases between. The CDR3 loop is CASSPGSSTDTQYF. CDR3 sequence (DNA): TGTGCCAGCAGCCCAGGTAGTAGCACAGATACGCAGTATTTT.

The chain links TRBV5-1 to TRBJ1-6; TRBD1 is a possible D gene (6 bases). CDR3 size: 15 residues. Per the germline V gene, CDR1 is SGHRS and CDR2 is YFSETQ. V lost 1 base and J 6 bases, leaving 11 bases between the germline ends. The CDR3 spells CASSLFQGTNSPLHF. Written as DNA, the CDR3 is TGCGCCAGCAGCTTGTTTCAGGGGACTAATTCACCCCTCCACTTT.

The V and J genes are TRBV2 and TRBJ1-2; 7 bases are a match to TRBD1. The CDR3 spans 13 residues. Trimming removed 6 bases from V and 5 bases from J; junction bases left unmatched: 6. Germline CDR1 and CDR2: SNHLY and FYNNEI. Written as DNA, the CDR3 is TGTGCCAGCAGCACTCAACAGGGGTATGGCTACACCTTC. Translated: CASSTQQGYGYTF.

This rearrangement joins TRBV19 to TRBJ1-5, with 10 bases fitting TRBD1. J lost 7 bases, V lost 7 bases, and 13 bases had no gene match. The germline gives CDR1 LNHDA, CDR2 SQIVND (reference sequence). The CDR3 covers 16 residues. The CDR3, as DNA: TGTGCCAGTAACCCCACAGACAGGGGGCTAAGACAGCCCCAGCATTTT. Translating it yields CASNPTDRGLRQPQHF.

V is TRBV5-4 and J is TRBJ2-2, with TRBD2 matching 10 bases. V lost 4 bases to trimming and J lost 7 bases; unmatched junction nucleotides: 13. The V gene's germline CDR1 is SGHNT and CDR2 YYREEE (reference sequence). The CDR3 consists of 17 residues. The CDR3 here is CASSPTWTSGGGGELFF. In DNA form, the CDR3 reads TGTGCCAGCAGCCCGACGTGGACTAGCGGAGGTGGCGGGGAGCTGTTTTTT.

This clone showed up just once. The chain is built from TRBV7-9 and TRBJ2-7, with TRBD2 matching 7 bases. The CDR3 extends over 14 amino acids. The ends lost 2 bases at V and 7 bases at J; junction bases unmatched: 8. Germline V gene lookup returns CDR1 SEHNR and CDR2 FQNEAQ (reference sequence). The CDR3 here is CASSLLGGAREQYF. The CDR3 DNA follows: TGTGCCAGCAGCTTATTGGGAGGGGCGAGGGAGCAGTACTTC.

The rearrangement joins TRBV7-3 to TRBJ2-1, with 10 positions matching TRBD2. Looked up from germline, CDR1 is SGHTA and CDR2 is FQGTGA. Trimming cost V 3 bases and J 2 bases; bases outside gene matches: 1. The CDR3 totals 15 residues. The CDR3 protein is CASSFGLAAYNEQFF. DNA for the CDR3: TGTGCCAGCAGCTTTGGACTAGCGGCCTACAATGAGCAGTTCTTC. Filled out from reference TRBV7-3 and TRBJ2-1, the complete variable domain reads GAGVSQTPSNKVTEKGKYVELRCDPISGHTALYWYRQSLGQGPEFLIYFQGTGAADDSGLPNDRFFAVRPEGSVSTLKIQRTERGDSAVYLCASSFGLAAYNEQFFGPGTRLTVL.

The chain employs TRBV5-6 and TRBJ2-7; 7 nucleotides match TRBD1. The V gene end was trimmed by 2 bases and the J gene end by 3 bases; junction bases not matched to a gene: 2. CDR1 SGHDT and CDR2 YYEEEE come from the germline V gene. This CDR3 spans 13 amino acids. CDR3 residues: CASSLWDSYEQYF. In DNA form, the CDR3 reads TGTGCCAGCAGCTTATGGGACAGCTACGAGCAGTACTTC.

In this sample, this clone turned up a few times. This chain uses TRBV6-6 with TRBJ2-1; 8 nucleotides agree with TRBD1. The germline V gene encodes CDR1 MNHNY and CDR2 SVGAGI (reference sequence). The CDR3 consists of 16 residues. J lost 1 base, V lost 5 bases, and 7 bases had no gene match. In DNA form, the CDR3 reads TGTGCCAGCAGTACACTGGACAGGGCTTCCTACAATGAGCAGTTCTTC. Its translation is CASSTLDRASYNEQFF.

The rearrangement joins TRBV24-1 to TRBJ1-2; 7 bases map to TRBD1. Germline assignment: CDR1 KGHDR and CDR2 SFDVKD. Trimming removed 4 bases from V and 6 bases from J; junction bases left unmatched: 7. There are 14 residues in the CDR3. CDR3 protein: CATSDPGTVDGYTF. CDR3 bases: TGTGCCACCAGTGACCCCGGGACAGTCGATGGCTACACCTTC.

The chain joins TRBV9 to TRBJ2-5; 10 nucleotides agree with TRBD2. V lost 3 bases, J lost 0 bases, and 5 bases stayed unmatched. The germline CDR1 and CDR2 sequences are SGDLS and YYNGEE. The CDR3 spans 16 residues. The CDR3, as DNA: TGTGCCAGCAGCGCACTTAGCGGGGGGTACCAAGAGACCCAGTACTTC. It codes for CASSALSGGYQETQYF.

CDR3 sequence reads: CASSLGQAFDIQYF. Here the CDR3 DNA reads TGTGCCAGCAGCCTCGGACAGGCGTTTGACATTCAGTACTTC. The chain is built from TRBV7-9 and TRBJ2-4; 7 bases fit TRBD1. V lost 5 bases, J lost 8 bases, and 9 bases stayed unmatched. The germline gives CDR1 SEHNR, CDR2 FQNEAQ (reference sequence). This CDR3 comprises 14 residues.

With respect to this clone: The junction and the germline gene differ at one end; a read error may be behind it. The chain employs TRBV5-4 and TRBJ1-2; a possible D gene is TRBD1 (6 bases). The V gene's germline CDR1 is SGHNT and CDR2 YYREEE (reference sequence). The CDR3 runs to 13 residues. The CDR3 is CAAHTPQGYGHTF. CDR3 in DNA: TGTGCCGCCCATACCCCACAGGGCTATGGCCACACCTTC.

The rearrangement links TRBV5-1 to TRBJ2-3; 10 bases map to TRBD1. Germline trimming cut 7 bases from V and 10 bases from J; bases unmatched to any gene: 6. This CDR3 comprises 12 residues. Germline V CDR1 and CDR2: SGHRS, YFSETQ. As DNA, the CDR3 is TGCGCCAGCGGGACAGGGGCACTTTCGCAGTATTTT. Amino acids: CASGTGALSQYF.

Written as DNA, the CDR3 is TGTGCCATCAGTGAGACCACTCAAGAGCAGTACTTC. The encoded protein is CAISETTQEQYF. The genes are TRBV10-3 and TRBJ2-7, with D unclear. The germline V gene encodes CDR1 ENHRY and CDR2 SYGVKD. CDR3 length: 12 residues. The V end was cut by 2 bases, the J end by 7 bases, with 9 bases between.

The chain combines TRBV4-2 with TRBJ1-1; no clear D gene. Germline lookup yields CDR1 LGHNA and CDR2 YNFKEQ. The CDR3 length is 13 residues. Trimming shortened V by 2 bases and J by 1 base, and 5 bases separated the two germline ends. The CDR3 region is CASSQRENTEAFF. The CDR3 DNA is TGTGCCAGCAGCCAAAGAGAGAACACTGAAGCTTTCTTT.

The CDR3 sequence is CASKPGLALETQYF. The CDR3 nucleotides are TGTGCCAGCAAACCGGGACTAGCCTTGGAGACCCAGTACTTC. The chain combines TRBV2 with TRBJ2-5; 9 bases map to TRBD2. Looked up from germline, CDR1 is SNHLY and CDR2 is FYNNEI. The CDR3 consists of 14 residues. With V trimmed by 7 bases and J by 5 bases, 8 bases remained unmatched.

The V and J genes are TRBV10-3 and TRBJ1-4; D is ambiguous. This CDR3 is 14 amino acids long. The germline CDR1 and CDR2 sequences are ENHRY and SYGVKD. Trimming took 4 bases from V and 3 from J, leaving 9 bases between them. DNA of the CDR3: TGTGCCATCAGTGGAGGGCAGGCTAATGAAAAACTGTTTTTT. Amino acids: CAISGGQANEKLFF.

The count of this clone is one. The chain carries TRBV6-5 and TRBJ1-1; D is perhaps TRBD1 (6 bases). Trimming removed 5 bases from V and 3 bases from J, with 10 bases in between. CDR1 is MNHEY and CDR2 is SVGAGI in the germline V gene. The CDR3 extends over 13 amino acids. The CDR3 sequence is CASSKDSHTEAFF. In DNA form, the CDR3 reads TGTGCCAGCAGTAAGGACAGTCACACTGAAGCTTTCTTT.

The gene calls are TRBV6-6 and TRBJ2-1, with D perhaps matching TRBD2 (6 bases). This CDR3 spans 15 amino acids. Germline CDR1 reads MNHNY; CDR2 reads SVGAGI (reference sequence). The V end was cut by 1 base, the J end by 7 bases, with 14 bases between. CDR3 protein: CASSYFSGAGNEQFF. In DNA, the CDR3 is TGTGCCAGCAGTTACTTTTCCGGGGCGGGAAATGAGCAGTTCTTC.

This clone has more than one count but fewer than ten. The chain combines TRBV5-1 with TRBJ2-5; 8 nucleotides match TRBD1. This CDR3 contains 14 residues. Germline-derived CDR1 and CDR2 are SGHRS and YFSETQ. V lost 3 bases, J lost 3 bases, and 4 bases stayed unmatched. The CDR3 region has the DNA TGCGCCAGCAGCTACTGGGGACAGGAAGAGACCCAGTACTTC. Amino acid sequence: CASSYWGQEETQYF.

V gene TRBV28 combines with J gene TRBJ2-7; 8 nucleotides match TRBD1. After removal of 1 base from V and 6 bases from J, the junction contained 2 bases not matched to a gene. Germline V CDR1 and CDR2: MDHEN, SYDVKM. The CDR3 is 13 amino acids. In DNA form, the CDR3 reads TGTGCCAGCAGTTTATCAGGGGGCGTCGAGCAGTACTTC. Translated: CASSLSGGVEQYF.

There are a few counts of this clone. The J gene is TRBJ2-1, the V gene TRBV18; D remains ambiguous. V lost 2 bases, J lost 5 bases, and 7 bases lay in between. CDR1 and CDR2 (germline): KGHSH, LQKENI. This CDR3 is built from 13 residues. CDR3 bases: TGTGCCAGCTCACCAACGAGCCACAATGAGCAGTTCTTC. The encoded protein is CASSPTSHNEQFF.

The J gene is TRBJ2-7, the V gene TRBV10-1, with 7 nucleotides matching TRBD1. The CDR3 is made up of 15 amino acids. Unmatched junction bases numbered 13, after V lost 7 bases and J lost 4 bases. Germline loops: CDR1 WNHNN, CDR2 SYGVQD (reference sequence). CDR3 loop: CASTPRGTAHYEQYF. CDR3 DNA: TGCGCCAGCACCCCCAGGGGGACGGCTCATTACGAGCAGTACTTC.